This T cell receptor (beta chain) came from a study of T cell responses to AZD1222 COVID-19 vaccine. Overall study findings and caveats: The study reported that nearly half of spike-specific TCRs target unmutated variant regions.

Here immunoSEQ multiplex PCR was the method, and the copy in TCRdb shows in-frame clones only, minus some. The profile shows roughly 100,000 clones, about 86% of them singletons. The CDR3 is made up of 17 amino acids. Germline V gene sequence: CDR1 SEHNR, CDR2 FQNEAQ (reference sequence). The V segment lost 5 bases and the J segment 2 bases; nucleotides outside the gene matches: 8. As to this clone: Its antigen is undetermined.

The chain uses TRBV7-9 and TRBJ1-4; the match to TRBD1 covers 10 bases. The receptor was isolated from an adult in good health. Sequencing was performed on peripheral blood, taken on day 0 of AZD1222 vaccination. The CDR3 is CASSGTGAIPTNEKLFF. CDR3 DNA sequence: TGTGCCAGCAGCGGGACAGGGGCTATCCCCACTAATGAAAAACTGTTTTTT.